A single sample is the source of the 9 T cell receptor beta chains below, sequenced in a study of cytomegalovirus exposure and HLA in healthy donors. PCR employed 60 Vbeta and 13 Jbeta primers. Sequenced by immunoSEQ multiplex PCR; TCRdb stores in-frame clones only, minus some. The sample shows more than 150,000 clones, about 81% of them seen only once. Sequences were obtained from PBMCs. Receptors originate from a woman aged 18 to 35 in good health and CMV-seropositive.

This clone was found a few times. The chain employs TRBV6-4 and TRBJ2-2; D is possibly TRBD1 (6 bases). V was pared by 6 bases and J by 2 bases, with 10 bases between. The CDR3 extends over 14 amino acids. Germline V gene sequence: CDR1 MRHNA, CDR2 SNTAGT. CDR3 DNA sequence: TGTGCCAGCAGAAGACAGGCAAACACCGGGGAGCTGTTTTTT. Translating it yields CASRRQANTGELFF.

The chain carries TRBV5-1 and TRBJ1-1, with D possibly being TRBD1 (5 bases). Germline-derived CDR1 and CDR2 are SGHRS and YFSETQ. Between the trimmed V and J ends, which lost 4 bases and 0 bases, there was a span of 13 bases. The CDR3 loop spans 15 amino acids. For the CDR3, the DNA is TGCGCCAGCAGCCCCTGGACAAAACTGAACACTGAAGCTTTCTTT. Translated, it gives CASSPWTKLNTEAFF. The full variable domain, rest sourced from reference TRBV5-1 and TRBJ1-1, is KAGVTQTPRYLIKTRGQQVTLSCSPISGHRSVSWYQQTPGQGLQFLFEYFSETQRNKGNFPGRFSGRQFSNSRSEMNVSTLELGDSALYLCASSPWTKLNTEAFFGQGTRLTVV.

The V and J genes are TRBV27 and TRBJ2-1; D unclear. The CDR3 has 14 amino acids. Deletions cut 1 base from V and 3 bases from J, with 7 bases between. Germline-derived CDR1 and CDR2 are MNHEY and SMNVEV (reference sequence). As DNA, the CDR3 is TGTGCCAGCAGTTTATTTTCGGTCTACAATGAGCAGTTCTTC. Residues: CASSLFSVYNEQFF.

V is TRBV7-2 and J is TRBJ1-2; possibly TRBD1 for D (6 bases). V was clipped by 3 bases and J by 8 bases, with 16 bases between them. This CDR3 has 14 amino acids. The germline gives CDR1 SGHTA, CDR2 FQGNSA. The CDR3 coding sequence is TGTGCCAGCAGCTTCGACGGACAGTTGCTGGGCTACACCTTC. It specifies CASSFDGQLLGYTF.

V and J are TRBV5-1 and TRBJ1-1; 10 positions agree with TRBD1. CDR1 and CDR2 (germline): SGHRS, YFSETQ. The CDR3 loop spans 18 amino acids. The trim removed 4 bases at V and 6 bases at J, leaving 18 bases unmatched. For the CDR3, the DNA is TGCGCCAGCAGCCTAGGACGCTGGGCCCGGGACAGGGGTTCTGAAGCTTTCTTT. It specifies CASSLGRWARDRGSEAFF.

The chain carries TRBV5-8 and TRBJ2-1; TRBD1 aligns across 7 bases. Germline CDR1 is SGHTS and CDR2 is YDEGEE. V lost 2 bases to trimming and J lost 7 bases; unmatched junction nucleotides: 6. This CDR3 has 14 residues. This CDR3 reads CASSLETGWNEQFF. Written as DNA, the CDR3 is TGTGCCAGCAGCTTAGAGACAGGGTGGAATGAGCAGTTCTTC.

This clone has a handful of counts. The chain combines TRBV2 with TRBJ2-2, with 9 bases matching TRBD2. The ends lost 1 base at V and 1 base at J; junction bases unmatched: 7. Germline CDR1 SNHLY, CDR2 FYNNEI. There are 18 residues in the CDR3. The CDR3 coding sequence is TGTGCCAGCAGTGAAGACGAGGGACTAGCAGTGAACACCGGGGAGCTGTTTTTT. This gives the protein CASSEDEGLAVNTGELFF.

The chain employs TRBV4-1 and TRBJ2-3; the match to TRBD1 covers 7 bases. The CDR3 runs to 15 residues. Germline assignment: CDR1 MGHRA and CDR2 YSYEKL. After removal of 6 bases from V and 8 bases from J, the junction contained 14 bases not matched to a gene. The CDR3 is CASRSQGVGLVTQYF. CDR3 coding DNA: TGCGCCAGCAGAAGCCAGGGGGTAGGGCTTGTTACGCAGTATTTT.

The chain has TRBV6-1 and TRBJ2-1; 7 nucleotides agree with TRBD2. The CDR3 loop spans 15 amino acids. V trimming: 8 bases; J trimming: 8 bases; junction bases outside the gene matches: 15. Germline V gene data show CDR1 as MNHNS and CDR2 as SASEGT. CDR3 nucleotides: TGTGCCAGCGGGGACTACCCGGCTGGGATCGATGAGCAGTTCTTC. Its protein product is CASGDYPAGIDEQFF.